The 26 T cell receptor beta chains below come from one sample, sequenced in a study of blood T cells in healthy people across ages. A second PCR of roughly 7 to 11 cycles used a sample-barcoded 5' primer and a J-beta primer mix. A single record per CDR3 protein comes from TCRdb applying MiXCR to the 5' RACE reads. The repertoire holds about 1.4 million distinct CDR3 sequences, with 55% to 75% as singletons. The specimen sequenced was blood. All receptors derive from a man between 18 and 29 years old in good health.

The table lists this clonotype with many counts. This sequence joins TRBV5-1 and TRBJ2-1, with D tentatively TRBD1 or TRBD2 (5 bases each). The CDR3 extends over 14 amino acids. Trimming took 8 bases from V and 6 from J, leaving 18 bases between them. Per germline, CDR1 SGHRS and CDR2 YFSETQ. The CDR3 coding sequence is TGCGCCAGTTCCGGGACCGTGGCGACCAATGAGCAGTTCTTC. Its protein is CASSGTVATNEQFF.

Points on this clonotype: The conserved final phenylalanine or tryptophan is absent from the CDR3, which likely points to a read error. The chain links TRBV14 to TRBJ2-7; D is unclear. In germline, CDR1 is SGHDN, CDR2 FVKESK. The length of the CDR3 is 13 residues. V lost 3 bases to trimming and J lost 1 base, with 7 bases between them. CDR3 bases: TGTGCCAGCAGCCAGTTTGGTTCCTACGAGCAGTACTTA. This codes for CASSQFGSYEQYL.

This CDR3 is CASSPWTRGDGKLFF. In nucleotides, the CDR3 is TGTGCCAGCAGTCCGTGGACCAGGGGAGATGGAAAACTGTTTTTT. The rearrangement joins TRBV12-3 or TRBV12-4 to TRBJ1-4; D perhaps matches TRBD1 (6 bases). Trimming took 5 bases from V and 10 from J, leaving 20 bases between them. This CDR3 contains 15 residues.

The rearrangement joins TRBV11-2 to TRBJ2-7; D possibly corresponds to TRBD2 (5 bases). Trimming removed 0 bases from V and 7 bases from J, with 16 bases in between. Looked up from germline, CDR1 is SGHAT and CDR2 is FQNNGV. CDR3 size: 15 residues. Here the CDR3 DNA reads TGTGCCAGCAGCTTAGATCGCTCAGTATCGGGAGAGCAGTACTTC. It codes for CASSLDRSVSGEQYF.

This clonotype was seen a few times. This chain uses TRBV4-3 with TRBJ2-1; D is perhaps TRBD2 (6 bases). Trimming took 2 bases from V and 4 from J, leaving 12 bases between them. Germline values: CDR1 LGHNA, CDR2 YSLEER. There are 15 residues in the CDR3. This CDR3 reads CASSQRLATYNEQFF. The CDR3 DNA sequence: TGCGCCAGCAGCCAAAGGCTAGCGACTTACAATGAGCAGTTCTTC.

The rearrangement joins TRBV14 to TRBJ1-1; no clear D. Germline assignment: CDR1 SGHDN and CDR2 FVKESK. Deletions cut 0 bases from V and 3 bases from J, with 8 bases between. The CDR3 has 14 amino acids. CDR3 sequence: CASSQDRPYTEAFF. CDR3 coding DNA: TGTGCCAGCAGCCAAGATCGGCCCTACACTGAAGCTTTCTTT.

As for this clonotype: The junction does not match germline at one end; this may be a read error. The CDR3 reads CASSYGDLFATNGKLFF. The CDR3, as DNA: TGTGCCAGCAGTTACGGGGATCTCTTTGCAACTAATGGAAAACTGTTTTTT. V is TRBV6-6 and J is TRBJ1-4; no clear D. Germline V CDR1 and CDR2: MNHNY, SVGAGI (reference sequence). The CDR3 is 17 amino acids.

V usage is TRBV12-3 or TRBV12-4 and J usage is TRBJ2-7, with a tentative D call TRBD2 (5 bases). The CDR3 totals 16 residues. V dropped 1 base and J dropped 0 bases, with 13 bases sitting between them. The CDR3 DNA is TGTGCCAGCAGTTTAGGAGCGGCAGAGAGCTCCTACGAGCAGTACTTC. Protein product: CASSLGAAESSYEQYF.

The rearrangement joins TRBV5-5 to TRBJ2-3; a weak D match, TRBD1 (5 bases). Between the trimmed V and J ends, which lost 0 bases and 0 bases, there was a span of 23 bases. The germline CDR1 and CDR2 sequences are SGHKS and YYEKEE (reference sequence). The CDR3 extends over 20 amino acids. Here the CDR3 reads CASSLEIYLGAGPSTDTQYF. The CDR3 DNA reads as TGTGCCAGCAGCTTGGAGATCTACCTTGGGGCCGGCCCCAGCACAGATACGCAGTATTTT.

The V and J genes are TRBV27 and TRBJ2-7; 13 bases map to TRBD2. With V trimmed by 8 bases and J by 5 bases, 12 bases remained unmatched. This CDR3 contains 16 residues. The V gene's germline CDR1 is MNHEY and CDR2 SMNVEV (reference sequence). CDR3 loop: CASSDRTSGSVNEQYF. CDR3 bases: TGTGCCAGCTCGGACCGGACTAGCGGGAGCGTCAACGAGCAGTACTTC.

This clonotype was seen a few times. The rearrangement uses TRBV3-1 and TRBJ2-1; 8 bases align to TRBD2. The CDR3 is 15 residues long. The germline gives CDR1 LGHDT, CDR2 YNNKEL (reference sequence). J lost 0 bases, V lost 4 bases, and 2 bases had no gene match. DNA of the CDR3: TGTGCCAGCAGCCGGGCGGGGGGCTCCTACAATGAGCAGTTCTTC. Protein product: CASSRAGGSYNEQFF.

The chain employs TRBV4-2 and TRBJ2-7; D call uncertain. Trimming took 0 bases from V and 2 from J, leaving 11 bases between them. The CDR3 is made up of 15 amino acids. CDR1 is LGHNA, CDR2 YNFKEQ, per germline. The CDR3 protein is CASSQDYQIAYEQYF. The CDR3 nucleotides read TGTGCCAGCAGCCAAGATTACCAAATTGCCTACGAGCAGTACTTC.

The rearrangement joins TRBV6-5 to TRBJ2-1, with 15 positions matching TRBD2. Germline V gives CDR1 MNHEY, CDR2 SVGAGI. CDR3 length: 17 residues. Trimming took 4 bases from V and 6 from J; bases not matched to a gene: 7. The CDR3 DNA sequence: TGTGCCAGCAGTTTCGGACTAGCGGGAGGGCGGGCCAATGAGCAGTTCTTC. The encoded protein is CASSFGLAGGRANEQFF.

The chain couples TRBV20-1 to TRBJ2-4; TRBD2 matches 10 bases. Near its end, the DNA agrees better with TRBJ2-7, so the J call may be wrong. There are 15 residues in the CDR3. The germline CDR1 and CDR2 sequences are DFQATT and SNEGSKA (reference sequence). The DNA of the CDR3 is TGCAGTGCCGCCCACCCAGCTAGCGGGAGAGGCGAGCAGTACTTC. Its protein is CSAAHPASGRGEQYF.

CDR3 coding DNA: TGTGCCAGCTTCGGCGAAGACAGGAGTTGCACAGATACGCAGTATTTT. Its protein product is CASFGEDRSCTDTQYF. V and J are TRBV2 and TRBJ2-3; D is possibly TRBD1 (6 bases). Germline values: CDR1 SNHLY, CDR2 FYNNEI. The length of the CDR3 is 16 residues. With 8 bases removed from V and 1 base from J, the gap between germline ends came to 19 bases.

The chain carries TRBV13 and TRBJ2-1; no clear D gene. Germline loops: CDR1 PRHDT, CDR2 FYEKMQ (reference sequence). Trimming cost V 1 base and J 9 bases, with 13 bases left between them. The CDR3 runs 14 residues. The CDR3 spells CASSLVTEASEQFF. In nucleotides, the CDR3 is TGTGCCAGCAGCTTAGTAACCGAAGCGTCTGAGCAGTTCTTC.

Comment on this clonotype: An end of the junction differs from the germline gene, which may be a read error. This chain joins TRBV18 and TRBJ2-7; D not resolved. From germline, CDR1 is KGHSH and CDR2 LQKENI. This CDR3 is built from 15 residues. The CDR3 DNA is TGTACCAGCTCACGGCTCAAGGTGAGGCCCTACGAGCAGTACTTC. It codes for CTSSRLKVRPYEQYF.

The chain carries TRBV24-1 and TRBJ2-3; TRBD1 aligns across 12 bases. In germline, CDR1 is KGHDR, CDR2 SFDVKD. The CDR3 has 14 residues. The junction had 6 bases not matched to a gene; V was cut back by 9 bases and J by 6 bases. The CDR3 bases are TGTGCCACCGCCGGGACAGGGGGCTGGGATACGCAGTATTTT. It encodes CATAGTGGWDTQYF.

This sequence joins TRBV12-3 or TRBV12-4 and TRBJ1-5; unclear D gene. The CDR3 has 15 residues. Trimming cost V 4 bases and J 0 bases, with 10 bases left between them. CDR3 residues: CASSSQIYSNQPQHF. In nucleotides, the CDR3 is TGTGCCAGCAGTTCACAGATTTATAGCAATCAGCCCCAGCATTTT.

The table lists this clonotype with a few counts. The chain has TRBV10-3 and TRBJ1-5; no clear D. Trimming took 2 bases from V and 0 from J, leaving 8 bases between them. The germline V gene has CDR1 ENHRY and CDR2 SYGVKD. CDR3 size: 15 residues. CDR3 region: CAISEEVYSNQPQHF. CDR3 DNA sequence: TGTGCCATCAGTGAGGAGGTTTATAGCAATCAGCCCCAGCATTTT.

The chain uses TRBV12-3 or TRBV12-4 and TRBJ2-7, with TRBD2 as a possible D gene (7 bases). The CDR3 runs 15 residues. Trimming shortened V by 5 bases and J by 7 bases, and 21 bases separated the two germline ends. CDR3 sequence reads: CASSPGLGGYNEQYF. The DNA of the CDR3 is TGTGCCAGCAGTCCAGGACTAGGGGGTTACAATGAGCAGTACTTC.

V and J are TRBV24-1 and TRBJ2-1; 12 bases line up with TRBD2. V lost 5 bases, J lost 0 bases, and 4 bases stayed unmatched. CDR1 KGHDR and CDR2 SFDVKD come from the germline V gene. The CDR3 loop spans 17 amino acids. The CDR3 DNA follows: TGTGCCACCAGTGGGACTAGCGGGGCCAACTCCTACAATGAGCAGTTCTTC. This sequence encodes CATSGTSGANSYNEQFF.

The CDR3, as DNA: TGTGCCAGCAGCAACGGACAGCTCTACTACGAGCAGTACTTC. Protein sequence: CASSNGQLYYEQYF. The chain carries TRBV6-2 or TRBV6-3 and TRBJ2-7; possibly TRBD1 for D (6 bases). The CDR3 runs to 14 residues. Deletions cut 6 bases from V and 3 bases from J, with 15 bases between. Germline CDR1 MNHEY, CDR2 SVGEGT.

This chain joins TRBV27 and TRBJ1-2; D might be TRBD1 (5 bases). V was pared by 1 base and J by 1 base, with 7 bases between. Germline CDR1 reads MNHEY; CDR2 reads SMNVEV (reference sequence). There are 14 residues in the CDR3. In nucleotides, the CDR3 is TGTGCCAGCAGTTTATGGGGGAGTAACTATGGCTACACCTTC. Its translation is CASSLWGSNYGYTF.

This clonotype was seen a few times. V is TRBV7-2 and J is TRBJ2-4; tentatively, D is TRBD2 (5 bases). With the DNA end fitting TRBJ2-7 better, the J assignment may be wrong. This CDR3 comprises 14 residues. Germline loops: CDR1 SGHTA, CDR2 FQGNSA. CDR3 DNA: TGTGCCAGCAGCTTAGCGGTTGACTACTACGAGCAGTACTTC. Translating gives CASSLAVDYYEQYF.

The genes are TRBV29-1 and TRBJ2-5, with 12 bases identical to TRBD1. The ends lost 3 bases at V and 11 bases at J; junction bases unmatched: 13. This CDR3 contains 15 residues. Per germline, CDR1 SQVTM and CDR2 ANQGSEA. CDR3 sequence: CSVEGTGGSYNEQYF. In DNA form, the CDR3 reads TGCAGCGTTGAGGGGACAGGGGGCTCCTACAATGAGCAGTACTTC.